This TCR beta chain was identified during a study of CD8+ T cells in alopecia areata. Study-level background: Skin from approximately 6-12-month-old C3H/HeJ graft donors with spontaneous alopecia went to approximately 6-10-week-old female C3H/HeJ mice.

Sequencing templates came from extracted RNA that was reverse transcribed into cDNA. Repertoires were generated with immunoSEQ multiplex PCR, while TCRdb's copy carries only in-frame clones and drops some. The data show over 15,000 clones, with none appearing a single time. Separation of pooled cutaneous lymph node cells was by sorting with CD4, CD8alpha, NKG2D, NKG2ACE and other markers. The CDR3 extends over 16 amino acids. From germline, CDR1 is LGHNA and CDR2 YSYQKL. J lost 0 bases, V lost 0 bases, and 5 bases had no gene match. The sample holds a few counts of this clone. Each gene name is a mouse one. The read terminates 4 residues before the CDR3 end, so the remaining end is supplied by the germline J gene.

Sequenced: CD8+ T cells sorted from a lymph node. This receptor was identified in a C3H/HeJ mouse with alopecia areata. This mouse strain has H2-k as its MHC haplotype. The chain joins TRBV2 to TRBJ2-7; 7 bases map to TRBD1. The sequenced CDR3 bases are TGTGCCAGCAGCCAAGACCCAGGGGGTAGCTCCTAT. It encodes CASSQDPGGSSY. The full CDR3 protein is CASSQDPGGSSYEQYF.